Listed here are 23 T cell receptor beta chains from one sample, sequenced in a study of identical twins. TCRdb redid the calling of the 5' RACE reads with MiXCR, one entry per CDR3 protein. The data hold approximately 500,000 distinct CDR3 sequences, with 20% to 30% observed a single time. In addition, the sample was reused for a study of T cells expressing NK-cell markers.

The sample consisted of CD4+ T cells sorted from blood. The receptors come from a woman aged 18-29 years in good health.

This clonotype was observed many times. The chain employs TRBV12-3 or TRBV12-4 and TRBJ2-3; D is unclear. V lost 3 bases and J lost 6, with 7 bases in between. This CDR3 has 12 amino acids. The CDR3 is CASSFLGDTQYF. CDR3 bases: TGTGCCAGCAGTTTTCTCGGCGATACGCAGTATTTT.

This clonotype was seen more than once but under ten times. The chain recombines TRBV20-1 with TRBJ1-2, with 10 bases aligning to TRBD1. The germline gives CDR1 DFQATT, CDR2 SNEGSKA (reference sequence). V dropped 6 bases and J dropped 2; count of bases not matched to a gene: 3. This CDR3 has 13 amino acids. CDR3 sequence reads: CSAAGQGNYGYTF. The CDR3 nucleotides read TGCAGTGCCGCGGGACAGGGGAACTATGGCTACACCTTC.

This clonotype came up once. This clone may be a read error of a much larger clone one base away. V and J are TRBV3-1 and TRBJ2-1; no clear D gene. This CDR3 is 12 amino acids long. Germline V lookup: CDR1 LGHDT, CDR2 YNNKEL (reference sequence). The CDR3 region is CACSQGRNEQFF. The CDR3 DNA is TGTGCCTGCAGCCAAGGCCGCAATGAGCAGTTCTTC.

This clonotype was counted between two and nine times. The chain couples TRBV15 to TRBJ2-1, with 7 nucleotides matching TRBD1. The CDR3 contains 15 residues. The J segment lost 8 bases and the V segment lost 0 bases, leaving 7 bases of the junction unmatched. Per the germline V gene, CDR1 is LNHNV and CDR2 is YYDKDF (reference sequence). Written as DNA, the CDR3 is TGTGCCACCAGCAGAGATCCCGAGGGGGCCCATGAGCAGTTCTTC. Translated, it gives CATSRDPEGAHEQFF.

V usage is TRBV7-2 and J usage is TRBJ2-2; D perhaps matches TRBD1 (6 bases). The germline CDR1 and CDR2 sequences are SGHTA and FQGNSA. The CDR3 runs to 16 residues. V lost 3 bases and J 3 bases, leaving 14 bases between the germline ends. The CDR3 bases are TGTGCCAGCAGCTTCTCCGGGACACAACACACCGGGGAGCTGTTTTTT. Translation gives CASSFSGTQHTGELFF. Using reference TRBV7-2 and TRBJ2-2 for the parts outside the CDR3, the full variable domain is GAGVSQSPSNKVTEKGKDVELRCDPISGHTALYWYRQSLGQGLEFLIYFQGNSAPDKSGLPSDRFSAERTGGSVSTLTIQRTQQEDSAVYLCASSFSGTQHTGELFFGEGSRLTVL.

This chain uses TRBV10-3 with TRBJ2-7, with TRBD1 matching over 9 bases. The V segment lost 6 bases and the J segment 13 bases; nucleotides outside the gene matches: 10. Germline assignment: CDR1 ENHRY and CDR2 SYGVKD. This CDR3 contains 12 residues. This CDR3 is CAIRTYGTGLYF. The CDR3 DNA follows: TGTGCCATCAGAACTTACGGGACAGGGCTCTACTTC.

The genes are TRBV20-1 and TRBJ1-1, with 7 bases lining up with TRBD1. Germline CDR1 is DFQATT and CDR2 is SNEGSKA (reference sequence). This CDR3 contains 12 residues. The J segment lost 10 bases and the V segment lost 8 bases, leaving 13 bases of the junction unmatched. The CDR3 loop is CSTQGSKSGAFF. The CDR3 nucleotides read TGCAGTACACAGGGGTCGAAAAGTGGAGCTTTCTTT.

The CDR3 nucleotides read TGTGCCAGCTCACCTAATGTCGGGGGAGAGACCCAGTACTTC. This gives the protein CASSPNVGGETQYF. V is TRBV18 and J is TRBJ2-5, with D perhaps TRBD2 (6 bases). Germline loops: CDR1 KGHSH, CDR2 LQKENI. The CDR3 spans 14 residues. Between the trimmed V and J ends, which lost 3 bases and 4 bases, there was a span of 12 bases.

The chain carries TRBV20-1 and TRBJ2-1; TRBD2 aligns across 8 bases. The V segment lost 5 bases and the J segment 2 bases; nucleotides outside the gene matches: 14. The CDR3 sequence is 17 residues long. CDR1 and CDR2 (germline): DFQATT, SNEGSKA (reference sequence). The CDR3 here is CSALERPGGHTYNEQFF. In DNA form, the CDR3 reads TGCAGTGCTCTAGAGCGGCCGGGAGGGCATACCTACAATGAGCAGTTCTTC.

V usage is TRBV29-1 and J usage is TRBJ2-7; perhaps D is TRBD1 or TRBD2 (5 bases each). The CDR3 extends over 12 amino acids. Germline V gives CDR1 SQVTM, CDR2 ANQGSEA. Trimming left V 7 bases short and J 3 bases short, with 13 bases between. CDR3 sequence reads: CSASGTNYEQYF. In nucleotides, the CDR3 is TGCAGCGCTTCCGGGACGAACTACGAGCAGTACTTC.

This clonotype appeared a few times. The chain links TRBV9 to TRBJ2-6; TRBD1 matches at 7 bases. The CDR3 consists of 15 residues. V lost 0 bases to trimming and J lost 3 bases; unmatched junction nucleotides: 0. From germline, CDR1 is SGDLS and CDR2 YYNGEE. CDR3 protein: CASSVAGGGANVLTF. DNA for the CDR3: TGTGCCAGCAGCGTAGCAGGGGGTGGGGCCAACGTCCTGACTTTC. The variable domain in full, completed from reference TRBV9 and TRBJ2-6, reads DSGVTQTPKHLITATGQRVTLRCSPRSGDLSVYWYQQSLDQGLQFLIQYYNGEERAKGNILERFSAQQFPDLHSELNLSSLELGDSALYFCASSVAGGGANVLTFGAGSRLTVL.

V usage is TRBV4-1 and J usage is TRBJ1-2; possibly TRBD1 for D (5 bases). The CDR3 length is 16 residues. V lost 4 bases to trimming and J lost 5 bases, with 20 bases between them. Germline-derived CDR1 and CDR2 are MGHRA and YSYEKL. CDR3 protein: CASSPPGRGKLYGYTF. The CDR3 region has the DNA TGCGCCAGCAGCCCCCCTGGACGGGGCAAGTTGTATGGCTACACCTTC.

Of note for this clonotype: One base away lies a much larger clone, so this may be a sequencing read error. The chain joins TRBV12-3 or TRBV12-4 to TRBJ2-1; unclear D gene. The V end was cut by 4 bases, the J end by 8 bases, with 18 bases between. The CDR3 contains 15 residues. CDR3 sequence (DNA): TGTGCCAGCAGTTCACCCTATAGCCGTCTCCATGAGCAGTTCTTC. It encodes CASSSPYSRLHEQFF.

The V call is TRBV3-1, the J call TRBJ1-4; D is uncertain. Germline V gene data show CDR1 as LGHDT and CDR2 as YNNKEL (reference sequence). Trimming removed 0 bases at V and 10 bases at J, with 6 bases between. CDR3 length: 12 residues. The CDR3 is CASSQDAGKLFF. CDR3 bases: TGTGCCAGCAGCCAAGATGCAGGAAAACTGTTTTTT.

This clonotype was seen more than once but under ten times. The chain employs TRBV12-3 or TRBV12-4 and TRBJ2-5; D unclear. CDR3 size: 13 residues. Deletions cut 3 bases from V and 1 base from J, with 6 bases between. CDR3 amino acids: CASSFGPQETQYF. Here the CDR3 DNA reads TGTGCCAGCAGTTTTGGTCCCCAAGAGACCCAGTACTTC.

This clonotype was found a few times. V gene TRBV10-3 combines with J gene TRBJ1-4; D gene unclear. The CDR3 has 13 residues. Germline V CDR1 and CDR2: ENHRY, SYGVKD. The V end lost 6 bases, the J end lost 2 bases, and 7 bases lay between the germline ends. Here the CDR3 reads CAIRGVTNEKLFF. CDR3 nucleotide sequence: TGTGCCATCAGAGGAGTGACTAATGAAAAACTGTTTTTT.

In its sample, this clonotype was seen a few times. This rearrangement joins TRBV5-1 to TRBJ1-5, with D perhaps TRBD1 (5 bases). The ends were cut back, 0 bases at V and 6 bases at J, with 13 bases in the middle. CDR1 and CDR2 (germline): SGHRS, YFSETQ. The CDR3 covers 15 residues. CDR3 DNA sequence: TGCGCCAGCAGCTTGGAGGGGCGGGGTGGTCAGCCCCAGCATTTT. Translating it yields CASSLEGRGGQPQHF.

CDR3 DNA: TGTGCCAGCAGCACAGCCCCCGGGACAGGGAGGTACAATGAGCAGTTCTTC. This translates into CASSTAPGTGRYNEQFF. V is TRBV14 and J is TRBJ2-1; TRBD1 matches at 9 bases. Germline-derived CDR1 and CDR2 are SGHDN and FVKESK. This CDR3 contains 17 residues. The ends lost 5 bases at V and 4 bases at J; junction bases unmatched: 12. Variable domain in full (rest from reference TRBV14 and TRBJ2-1): EAGVTQFPSHSVIEKGQTVTLRCDPISGHDNLYWYRRVMGKEIKFLLHFVKESKQDESGMPNNRFLAERTGGTYSTLKVQPAELEDSGVYFCASSTAPGTGRYNEQFFGPGTRLTVL.

The gene calls are TRBV20-1 and TRBJ2-5, with D perhaps assigned TRBD1 or TRBD2 (5 bases each). The CDR3 is 15 amino acids. Germline lookup yields CDR1 DFQATT and CDR2 SNEGSKA (reference sequence). V gave up 5 bases and J gave up 7 bases, with 23 bases separating them. DNA of the CDR3: TGCAGTGCTTCGGCCGGGGCCCAGCAGTTTGGGACCCAGTACTTC. This codes for CSASAGAQQFGTQYF.

This clonotype was detected ten times or more. V and J are TRBV9 and TRBJ1-4; D not certain. The CDR3 loop spans 15 amino acids. CDR1 SGDLS and CDR2 YYNGEE come from the germline V gene. Trimming removed 0 bases from V and 8 bases from J, with 14 bases in between. CDR3 loop: CASSVDGRLIEKLFF. The CDR3 DNA reads as TGTGCCAGCAGCGTAGATGGCAGATTAATAGAAAAACTGTTTTTT.

The chain carries TRBV12-3 or TRBV12-4 and TRBJ2-2; 7 nucleotides match TRBD2. Unmatched junction bases numbered 4, after V lost 5 bases and J lost 7 bases. The CDR3 runs to 13 residues. CDR3 loop: CASSPRGDGELFF. The CDR3 DNA sequence: TGTGCCAGCAGTCCTCGGGGGGACGGGGAGCTGTTTTTT.

CDR3 in DNA: TGTGCCAGCAGCCGGGAGCAGGGGTTCATTGAAGCTTTCTTT. Translated, it gives CASSREQGFIEAFF. The chain couples TRBV3-1 to TRBJ1-1; possible D gene TRBD1, 6 bases. The CDR3 is 14 amino acids. The V end lost 4 bases, the J end lost 7 bases, and 16 bases lay between the germline ends. The germline CDR1 and CDR2 sequences are LGHDT and YNNKEL (reference sequence). Based on the CDR3 plus reference TRBV3-1 and TRBJ1-1, the full variable domain is DTAVSQTPKYLVTQMGNDKSIKCEQNLGHDTMYWYKQDSKKFLKIMFSYNNKELIINETVPNRFSPKSPDKAHLNLHINSLELGDSAVYFCASSREQGFIEAFFGQGTRLTVV.

The V gene is TRBV10-3, the J gene TRBJ1-1; possible D gene TRBD1, 5 bases. The CDR3 contains 16 residues. The germline V and J ends were trimmed by 5 bases and 2 bases, with 18 bases remaining between them. Germline assignment: CDR1 ENHRY and CDR2 SYGVKD. CDR3 loop: CAISWKGSGVNTEAFF. The CDR3, as DNA: TGTGCCATCAGTTGGAAGGGGTCCGGCGTAAACACTGAAGCTTTCTTT.